This TCR beta chain derives from a study of T cells in Graves' hyperthyroidism and ophthalmopathy. The CDR3 sequence is 13 residues long. The ends were cut back, 3 bases at V and 3 bases at J, with 9 bases in the middle. The V gene's germline CDR1 is LNHDA and CDR2 SQIVND (reference sequence). This clonotype was picked up one time. Its antigen is still unknown. Findings and caveats of the study: Ophthalmopathy onset followed model prediction by a median around 6.9 months. The blood repertoire included most of the expanded thyroid clonotypes above 0.001.

Amplification of TCR beta CDR3 regions was performed using RNA transcripts as template. TCR CDR3 regions were first amplified by RT-PCR with HTBI primers. Each CDR3 protein is one row after TCRdb ran MiXCR on the multiplex PCR reads. The sample lists about 640,000 distinct CDR3 sequences; 20% to 25% were seen once. Duration under 3 months, a NOSPECS grade of at least 4, and a Clinical Activity Score of at least 3 characterized the ophthalmopathy patients. The receptor's source is a man aged 25 to 40 with Graves' ophthalmopathy. V usage is TRBV19 and J usage is TRBJ2-7; D gene uncertain. Sequencing was done on a sample of blood. CDR3 residues: CASSIDASYEQYF. The CDR3 nucleotides read TGTGCCAGTAGTATCGACGCGAGCTACGAGCAGTACTTC.